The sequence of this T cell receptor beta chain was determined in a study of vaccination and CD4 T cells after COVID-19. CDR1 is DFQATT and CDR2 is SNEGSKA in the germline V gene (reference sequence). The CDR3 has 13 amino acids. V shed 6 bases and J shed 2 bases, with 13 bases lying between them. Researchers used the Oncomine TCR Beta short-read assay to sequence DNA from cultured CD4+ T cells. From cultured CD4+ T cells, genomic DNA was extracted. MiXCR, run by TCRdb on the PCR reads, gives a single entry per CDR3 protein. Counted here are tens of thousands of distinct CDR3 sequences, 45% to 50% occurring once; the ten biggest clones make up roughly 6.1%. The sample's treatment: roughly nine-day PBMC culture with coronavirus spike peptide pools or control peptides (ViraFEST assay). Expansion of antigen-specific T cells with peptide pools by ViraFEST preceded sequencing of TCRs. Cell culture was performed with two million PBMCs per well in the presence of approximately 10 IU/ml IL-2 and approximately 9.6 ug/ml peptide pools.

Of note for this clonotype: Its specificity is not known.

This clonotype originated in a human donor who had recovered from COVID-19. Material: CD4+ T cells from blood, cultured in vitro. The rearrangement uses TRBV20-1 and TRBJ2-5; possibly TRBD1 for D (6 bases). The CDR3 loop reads CSADWDTQETQYF. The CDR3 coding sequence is TGCAGTGCCGACTGGGACACACAAGAGACCCAGTACTTC.